These 9 T cell receptor beta chains originate from one sample sequenced in a study of Ad26.COV2.S vaccination and SARS-CoV-2 variants. Clones were read by immunoSEQ multiplex PCR, and TCRdb kept only the in-frame ones, dropping some. This table holds roughly 270,000 clones, around 87% found once. The treatment is: 15 to 20 received Ad26.COV2.S at low or high dose, single or two shots; roughly five received placebo; per-sample allocation not given. The samples were gathered on day 63 after the first injection of vaccine or placebo. The material was peripheral blood, obtained in a trial of Ad26.COV2.S vaccine versus placebo. The receptors stem from a person between 18 and 60 years old who received the Ad26.COV2.S COVID-19 vaccine or a placebo.

The genes are TRBV27 and TRBJ2-5; 7 bases are shared with TRBD2. The germline gives CDR1 MNHEY, CDR2 SMNVEV (reference sequence). V shed 7 bases and J 0 bases; nucleotides not matched to a gene: 8. This CDR3 comprises 15 residues. The CDR3 sequence: CASMWRAGYQETQYF. CDR3 nucleotide sequence: TGTGCCAGCATGTGGAGAGCGGGGTACCAAGAGACCCAGTACTTC.

This chain uses TRBV7-2 with TRBJ1-1; weak D call: TRBD1 (6 bases). Germline V lookup: CDR1 SGHTA, CDR2 FQGNSA. The CDR3 runs to 15 residues. Trimming left V 0 bases short and J 3 bases short, with 11 bases between. In nucleotides, the CDR3 is TGTGCCAGCAGCTTAGCGGGGGGGGCCCACACTGAAGCTTTCTTT. It yields the protein CASSLAGGAHTEAFF.

This clone was seen once. The rearrangement links TRBV2 to TRBJ1-2; D not resolved. The CDR3 extends over 14 amino acids. The V and J ends lost 8 bases and 5 bases respectively, with 18 bases between them. Germline CDR1 SNHLY, CDR2 FYNNEI. The CDR3 is CASYEFGKPYGYTF. CDR3 nucleotides: TGTGCCAGCTATGAATTCGGGAAGCCTTATGGCTACACCTTC.

The chain is built from TRBV6-5 and TRBJ1-1; tentatively, D is TRBD1 (5 bases). V lost 7 bases, J lost 0 bases, and 12 bases lay in between. This CDR3 contains 14 residues. Per the germline V gene, CDR1 is MNHEY and CDR2 is SVGAGI. The CDR3 reads CASKRTTMNTEAFF. CDR3 in DNA: TGTGCCAGCAAACGGACAACGATGAACACTGAAGCTTTCTTT.

The chain uses TRBV7-6 and TRBJ2-3; D remains ambiguous. The germline V gene has CDR1 SGHVS and CDR2 FNYEAQ. The CDR3 has 14 residues. Trimming took 5 bases from V and 3 from J, leaving 12 bases between them. DNA of the CDR3: TGTGCCAGCAGCCCATTGGAGTCAACAGATACGCAGTATTTT. Protein sequence: CASSPLESTDTQYF.

The V gene is TRBV7-2, the J gene TRBJ2-5; 9 bases agree with TRBD2. The germline V gene encodes CDR1 SGHTA and CDR2 FQGNSA. This CDR3 has 14 residues. Trimming took 1 base from V and 7 from J; bases not matched to a gene: 4. DNA of the CDR3: TGTGCCAGCAGCTTAGGCGGGGGGGCGGGGACCCAGTACTTC. Encoded protein: CASSLGGGAGTQYF.

The rearrangement uses TRBV11-2 and TRBJ2-3; D gene uncertain. With 1 base removed from V and 7 bases from J, the gap between germline ends came to 9 bases. Germline loops: CDR1 SGHAT, CDR2 FQNNGV. This CDR3 is 13 amino acids long. The CDR3 DNA follows: TGTGCCAGCAGCTTAGGTATAGTTAATACGCAGTATTTT. It is translated as CASSLGIVNTQYF. Using reference TRBV11-2 and TRBJ2-3 for the parts outside the CDR3, the full variable domain is EAGVAQSPRYKIIEKRQSVAFWCNPISGHATLYWYQQILGQGPKLLIQFQNNGVVDDSQLPKDRFSAERLKGVDSTLKIQPAKLEDSAVYLCASSLGIVNTQYFGPGTRLTVL.

The chain links TRBV3-1 (or the pseudogene TRBV3-2) to TRBJ1-1; tentative D call: TRBD1 (6 bases). Trimming removed 4 bases at V and 7 bases at J, with 13 bases between. The germline V gene encodes CDR1 LGHDT and CDR2 YNNKEL (reference sequence). This CDR3 region has 13 residues. The CDR3 protein is CASSPSGGLEAFF. Written as DNA, the CDR3 is TGTGCCAGCAGCCCCAGTGGGGGGCTTGAAGCTTTCTTT.

The chain carries TRBV29-1 and TRBJ1-1; D not certain. Per germline, CDR1 SQVTM and CDR2 ANQGSEA. V was pared by 4 bases and J by 0 bases, with 12 bases between. The CDR3 has 14 residues. The CDR3 here is CSVAPRLMNTEAFF. CDR3 coding DNA: TGCAGCGTTGCCCCCCGGCTCATGAACACTGAAGCTTTCTTT.